Detailed here is one T cell receptor beta chain. V lost 0 bases to trimming and J lost 2 bases, with 16 bases between them. The CDR3 is made up of 17 amino acids. Germline CDR1 is LNHDA and CDR2 is SQIVND (reference sequence). The table came from immunoSEQ multiplex PCR; TCRdb's copy has only in-frame clones and leaves some out. The table lists tens of thousands of clones, 90% of them singletons. This sample is part of a study of blood T cell repertoires in COVID-19. Study details: The origin of the acute and convalescent COVID-19 samples was the United States, Italy and Spain.

Sequencing was carried out using peripheral blood. The V gene is TRBV19, the J gene TRBJ1-2; possible D gene TRBD1, 6 bases. The TCR originated in a man aged 60-69 years with acute or convalescent COVID-19. CDR3 protein: CASSIDRGGFINYGYTF. The CDR3 nucleotides read TGTGCCAGTAGTATAGATCGCGGGGGCTTTATCAACTATGGCTACACCTTC.